The clone carrying this T cell receptor beta chain was observed once. Its antigen is still unknown. This entry comes from a study of T cell repertoires in cytomegalovirus infection. Study-wide context: A matching HLA type, together with CMV infection, was signaled by public TCR beta signatures.

Study results and caveats: Predominance within the ex vivo response was attributable to HLA-C-restricted CMV-specific TCR beta clonotypes.

MiXCR, applied by TCRdb to the reads, yields one record per CDR3 protein. The sample has approximately 700,000 distinct CDR3 sequences; 35% are singletons. With 3 bases clipped from V and 1 base from J, the junction kept 2 bases outside the gene matches. Germline loops: CDR1 SGHRS, CDR2 YFSETQ. CDR3 size: 15 residues. The sequence came from a human donor in good health (CMV status not recorded). Some clones in this sample may be carry-over from other donors' samples. The sequencing input was PBMCs. The chain couples TRBV5-1 to TRBJ2-2, with TRBD2 identical over 8 bases. The CDR3 protein is CASSWTSLNTGELFF. The DNA of the CDR3 is TGCGCCAGCAGCTGGACTAGCCTGAACACCGGGGAGCTGTTTTTT. Based on the CDR3 plus reference TRBV5-1 and TRBJ2-2, the full variable domain is KAGVTQTPRYLIKTRGQQVTLSCSPISGHRSVSWYQQTPGQGLQFLFEYFSETQRNKGNFPGRFSGRQFSNSRSEMNVSTLELGDSALYLCASSWTSLNTGELFFGEGSRLTVL.